A single sample gave rise to the 23 T cell receptor beta chains below, sequenced in a study of radiation and T cells in renal cell carcinoma (TCRdb year 2020). The library was obtained by the immunoSEQ multiplex PCR assay. In TCRdb, the immuneACCESS table is reduced to in-frame sequences with V and J assigned. These tables do not hold every clone; where another copy was compared, an unresolved V gene accounts for under half, and the others remain unexplained. This sample comprises some 100,000 clones, 84% of them detected only once. The biggest ten clones account for 6.5% to 8% of the sample. The sample's time point label is to be understood as: blood 4 weeks post-SBRT, at nephrectomy. Explained via the paper, the treatment or condition label denotes: 15 Gy SBRT to primary tumor, nephrectomy 4 weeks later. Sequencing was performed on blood, taken from a patient whose treatment included radiotherapy and nephrectomy. These TCRs come from a man in his fifties or sixties with renal cell carcinoma.

The V call is TRBV5-1, the J call TRBJ2-1; maybe TRBD2 (7 bases). The V end lost 6 bases, the J end lost 9 bases, and 25 bases lay between the germline ends. The CDR3 spans 16 residues. The V gene's germline CDR1 is SGHRS and CDR2 YFSETQ. CDR3 residues: CASIPGGGLPAAEQFF. The CDR3 region has the DNA TGCGCCAGCATCCCCGGAGGGGGACTACCCGCAGCTGAGCAGTTCTTC. Supplemented by reference TRBV5-1 and TRBJ2-1, the full variable domain reads KAGVTQTPRYLIKTRGQQVTLSCSPISGHRSVSWYQQTPGQGLQFLFEYFSETQRNKGNFPGRFSGRQFSNSRSEMNVSTLELGDSALYLCASIPGGGLPAAEQFFGPGTRLTVL.

The genes are TRBV14 and TRBJ2-1; D gene ambiguous. The V end was cut by 0 bases, the J end by 4 bases, with 4 bases between. There are 13 residues in the CDR3. Germline V gene data show CDR1 as SGHDN and CDR2 as FVKESK. The CDR3 loop reads CASSQDRYNEQFF. The CDR3 region has the DNA TGTGCCAGCAGCCAAGATCGGTACAATGAGCAGTTCTTC. Combining the CDR3 with reference TRBV14 and TRBJ2-1 gives the whole variable domain EAGVTQFPSHSVIEKGQTVTLRCDPISGHDNLYWYRRVMGKEIKFLLHFVKESKQDESGMPNNRFLAERTGGTYSTLKVQPAELEDSGVYFCASSQDRYNEQFFGPGTRLTVL.

The chain employs TRBV5-6 and TRBJ2-7; 10 bases are shared with TRBD2. The CDR3 spans 17 residues. Germline V CDR1 and CDR2: SGHDT, YYEEEE. The V segment lost 0 bases and the J segment 2 bases; nucleotides outside the gene matches: 8. CDR3 loop: CASSLGASGRRPYEQYF. CDR3 DNA: TGTGCCAGCAGCTTGGGGGCTAGCGGGAGAAGGCCCTACGAGCAGTACTTC.

The chain combines TRBV19 with TRBJ2-7; 10 bases are shared with TRBD2. CDR3 length: 17 amino acids. The germline V gene has CDR1 LNHDA and CDR2 SQIVND (reference sequence). The trim removed 0 bases at V and 2 bases at J, leaving 7 bases unmatched. The CDR3 spells CASSIDLGLAGAYEQYF. CDR3 DNA sequence: TGTGCCAGTAGTATAGATCTAGGCCTAGCGGGAGCCTACGAGCAGTACTTC.

V usage is TRBV27 and J usage is TRBJ1-5; D remains unclear. The germline V and J ends were trimmed by 4 bases and 7 bases, with 11 bases remaining between them. The CDR3 consists of 13 residues. CDR1 and CDR2 from the germline V gene are MNHEY and SMNVEV (reference sequence). The CDR3 nucleotides read TGTGCCAGCAGTTCAGCTTCGAGGCAGCCCCAGCATTTT. Protein product: CASSSASRQPQHF.

The V gene is TRBV27, the J gene TRBJ1-2, with 9 bases lining up with TRBD1. The germline CDR1 and CDR2 sequences are MNHEY and SMNVEV (reference sequence). V gave up 3 bases and J gave up 7 bases; unmatched junction bases: 12. CDR3 length equals 16 residues. The CDR3 DNA sequence: TGTGCCAGCAGTTTGGGGTCCGGGACAGGGTTGTTTGGCTACACCTTC. Its protein product is CASSLGSGTGLFGYTF.

V gene TRBV4-1 combines with J gene TRBJ1-2, with no clear D. Germline V lookup: CDR1 MGHRA, CDR2 YSYEKL. CDR3 length equals 16 residues. The V end was cut by 0 bases, the J end by 2 bases, with 13 bases between. The CDR3 here is CASSQESRELNYGYTF. CDR3 in DNA: TGCGCCAGCAGCCAAGAATCTAGGGAACTAAACTATGGCTACACCTTC.

The chain has TRBV9 and TRBJ2-7; no clear D. This CDR3 has 16 amino acids. Deletions cut 3 bases from V and 5 bases from J, with 21 bases between. The germline V gene has CDR1 SGDLS and CDR2 YYNGEE. For the CDR3, the DNA is TGTGCCAGCAGCGCCCTCGGGTCTACTCCTAATAACGAGCAGTACTTC. Translated, it gives CASSALGSTPNNEQYF.

The CDR3 bases are TGTGCCAGCACCGGGGGGCGTAACACCGGGGAGCTGTTTTTT. Its protein is CASTGGRNTGELFF. This chain joins TRBV27 and TRBJ2-2; TRBD2 is a possible D gene (7 bases). In germline, CDR1 is MNHEY, CDR2 SMNVEV (reference sequence). V lost 7 bases to trimming and J lost 2 bases, with 11 bases between them. The CDR3 runs to 14 residues.

The rearrangement joins TRBV11-2 to TRBJ2-7; D is possibly TRBD1 or TRBD2 (5 bases each). The CDR3 covers 14 residues. Germline values: CDR1 SGHAT, CDR2 FQNNGV. V gave up 5 bases and J gave up 4 bases, with 15 bases separating them. DNA of the CDR3: TGTGCCAGCAGCCGGGGACCTACGGTATACGAGCAGTACTTC. Translated: CASSRGPTVYEQYF.

V is TRBV6-6 and J is TRBJ2-7; 7 bases align to TRBD1. Germline trimming cut 2 bases from V and 0 bases from J; bases unmatched to any gene: 7. This CDR3 comprises 16 residues. CDR1 and CDR2 from the germline V gene are MNHNY and SVGAGI (reference sequence). The DNA of the CDR3 is TGTGCCAGCAGTTACAGGGGGCCGCCGGGCTCCTACGAGCAGTACTTC. Translation gives CASSYRGPPGSYEQYF.

The chain joins TRBV30 to TRBJ1-2; 8 nucleotides align to TRBD1. Trimming at V came to 1 base and at J to 2 bases, leaving 0 bases not matched to a gene. Germline assignment: CDR1 GTSNPN and CDR2 SVGIG (reference sequence). The CDR3 spans 13 residues. The CDR3: CAWSGTGNYGYTF. CDR3 nucleotides: TGTGCCTGGAGTGGGACAGGGAACTATGGCTACACCTTC.

This clone has a single count. The chain uses TRBV19 and TRBJ1-1; possibly TRBD1 for D (6 bases). Trimming cost V 3 bases and J 6 bases, with 32 bases left between them. CDR3 length equals 20 residues. Germline CDR1 is LNHDA and CDR2 is SQIVND (reference sequence). CDR3 in amino acids: CASSIGGILGRTGKRPEAFF. The CDR3 DNA reads as TGTGCCAGTAGTATCGGGGGCATACTAGGTAGAACAGGGAAGCGGCCTGAAGCTTTCTTT.

The rearrangement uses TRBV18 and TRBJ2-3; perhaps TRBD1 as D (5 bases). The CDR3 runs 15 residues. Germline V gives CDR1 KGHSH, CDR2 LQKENI. Trimming pared 3 bases from V and 5 bases from J, leaving 15 bases between. The CDR3 sequence is CASSPGQGIVDTQYF. The CDR3 bases are TGTGCCAGCTCACCGGGGCAGGGAATAGTAGATACGCAGTATTTT.

This clone was observed once. The CDR3 reads CASSKYFWDLSPNYGYTF. The DNA of the CDR3 is TGTGCCAGCAGCAAATATTTCTGGGACCTCTCTCCTAACTATGGCTACACCTTC. V gene TRBV21-1 combines with J gene TRBJ1-2. TRBV21-1 represents a pseudogene. The CDR3 contains 18 residues.

This chain connects TRBV7-3 to TRBJ2-5; D might be TRBD2 (5 bases). V shed 5 bases and J shed 7 bases, with 11 bases lying between them. Germline CDR1 reads SGHTA; CDR2 reads FQGTGA. The CDR3 is 12 amino acids. Written as DNA, the CDR3 is TGTGCCAGCAGCCCCGGTGAGGGGACCCAGTACTTC. Protein sequence: CASSPGEGTQYF. Supplemented by reference TRBV7-3 and TRBJ2-5, the full variable domain reads GAGVSQTPSNKVTEKGKYVELRCDPISGHTALYWYRQSLGQGPEFLIYFQGTGAADDSGLPNDRFFAVRPEGSVSTLKIQRTERGDSAVYLCASSPGEGTQYFGPGTRLLVL.

The CDR3: CASSRLQGGANTGELFF. The CDR3 bases are TGTGCCAGCAGTAGACTCCAGGGGGGCGCGAACACCGGGGAGCTGTTTTTT. The genes are TRBV27 and TRBJ2-2; D is perhaps TRBD1 (7 bases). Germline values: CDR1 MNHEY, CDR2 SMNVEV (reference sequence). The CDR3 length is 17 residues. The V end was cut by 5 bases, the J end by 0 bases, with 16 bases between.

The J gene is TRBJ2-1, the V gene TRBV7-9; perhaps D is TRBD1 or TRBD2 (5 bases each). CDR1 and CDR2 (germline): SEHNR, FQNEAQ (reference sequence). The CDR3 runs 17 residues. V was shortened by 3 bases and J by 4 bases, with 19 bases between the two germline ends. The CDR3 spells CASSFRASLGVYNEQFF. The DNA for the CDR3 is TGTGCCAGCAGCTTCCGGGCTAGCCTGGGGGTTTACAATGAGCAGTTCTTC. Complete variable domain (other parts from reference TRBV7-9 and TRBJ2-1): DTGVSQNPRHKITKRGQNVTFRCDPISEHNRLYWYRQTLGQGPEFLTYFQNEAQLEKSRLLSDRFSAERPKGSFSTLEIQRTEQGDSAMYLCASSFRASLGVYNEQFFGPGTRLTVL.

This chain links TRBV5-1 with TRBJ1-4; 7 nucleotides agree with TRBD1. In germline, CDR1 is SGHRS, CDR2 YFSETQ. The CDR3 contains 15 residues. Trimming at V came to 4 bases and at J to 7 bases, leaving 10 bases not matched to a gene. In DNA form, the CDR3 reads TGCGCCAGCAGCACGAGACAGGGCACGGGTGAAAAACTGTTTTTT. It encodes CASSTRQGTGEKLFF.

In this sample, this clone turned up a few times. This chain joins TRBV7-9 and TRBJ2-7; possible D gene TRBD2, 6 bases. From germline, CDR1 is SEHNR and CDR2 FQNEAQ (reference sequence). The CDR3 is made up of 13 amino acids. V lost 5 bases, J lost 3 bases, and 11 bases lay in between. CDR3 sequence: CASSRRGLYEQYF. CDR3 sequence (DNA): TGTGCCAGCAGCCGGAGGGGCCTCTACGAGCAGTACTTC.

This clone was seen a single time. This chain joins TRBV18 and TRBJ1-1; perhaps TRBD1 as D (5 bases). Looked up from germline, CDR1 is KGHSH and CDR2 is LQKENI. This CDR3 contains 11 residues. The V gene lost 6 bases and the J gene lost 11 bases, with 13 bases spanning the gap. The CDR3 spells CASSTGGPAFF. The CDR3, as DNA: TGTGCCAGCTCGACCGGGGGTCCGGCTTTCTTT.

The rearrangement links TRBV10-1 to TRBJ2-1, with 9 bases lining up with TRBD1. Germline V gives CDR1 WNHNN, CDR2 SYGVQD (reference sequence). With 3 bases clipped from V and 4 bases from J, the junction kept 1 base outside the gene matches. The CDR3 has 14 amino acids. CDR3 DNA sequence: TGCGCCAGCAGTGATGGGACAGGGTACAATGAGCAGTTCTTC. Its protein product is CASSDGTGYNEQFF.

This chain joins TRBV5-4 and TRBJ2-5; TRBD2 agrees at 12 bases. The J call may be wrong; the DNA end is better matched by TRBJ2-7. The CDR3 totals 18 residues. Germline V gene lookup returns CDR1 SGHNT and CDR2 YYREEE (reference sequence). The DNA for the CDR3 is TGTGCCAGCAGCCCGCCGGGACTAGCGGGCAGGAGCTCCTACGAGCAGTACTTC. Translated, it gives CASSPPGLAGRSSYEQYF.